Below, 5 T cell receptor beta chains from the same sample are listed, as sequenced in a study of T cells in Graves' hyperthyroidism and ophthalmopathy. RNA transcripts yielded amplified TCR beta CDR3 regions. First-round RT-PCR of the TCR CDR3 relied on the HTBI primer set. TCRdb fed the multiplex PCR reads into MiXCR, producing one record per CDR3 protein. The sample lists roughly 570,000 distinct CDR3 sequences, about 45% occurring once. Sequencing used peripheral blood or thyroid tissue (not recorded which). Receptors were obtained from an adult woman with Graves' disease, either hyperthyroidism or ophthalmopathy (not recorded which).

With regard to this clonotype: Just one base apart from a much larger clone, this may be a read error. The V call is TRBV4-1, the J call TRBJ1-5, with 7 bases matching TRBD1. Germline CDR1 is MGHRA and CDR2 is YSYEKL. The CDR3 is 15 amino acids. With V trimmed by 0 bases and J by 5 bases, 4 bases remained unmatched. The CDR3 sequence: CASSQEVQGDQPQHF. DNA for the CDR3: TGCGCCAGCAGCCAAGAAGTGCAGGGGGATCAGCCCCAGCATTTT.

The gene calls are TRBV28 and TRBJ1-4; the match to TRBD1 covers 7 bases. Germline CDR1 and CDR2: MDHEN and SYDVKM. The CDR3 covers 14 residues. With 5 bases clipped from V and 8 bases from J, the junction kept 8 bases outside the gene matches. The CDR3 loop reads CASSTTGVGEKLFF. In DNA, the CDR3 is TGTGCCAGCAGTACTACAGGGGTTGGGGAAAAACTGTTTTTT.

Of note for this clonotype: This may come from a read error, since a much larger clone is one base off. The chain's CDR3 is CASSSRLRDGQYF. The CDR3 DNA follows: TGTGCCAGCAGCTCGCGTCTCAGGGACGGGCAGTACTTC. This chain links TRBV7-9 with TRBJ2-7; D is tentatively TRBD1 or TRBD2 (5 bases each). The CDR3 runs to 13 residues. Germline-derived CDR1 and CDR2 are SEHNR and FQNEAQ (reference sequence). The germline V and J ends were trimmed by 4 bases and 9 bases, with 16 bases remaining between them.

This sequence joins TRBV6-5 and TRBJ1-1; D not certain. The germline V and J ends were trimmed by 4 bases and 6 bases, with 21 bases remaining between them. This CDR3 contains 16 residues. Germline CDR1 MNHEY, CDR2 SVGAGI. The CDR3 coding sequence is TGTGCCAGCAGTTTGGGCCTGAAGGGAGGTATGGCTGAAGCTTTCTTT. Its translation: CASSLGLKGGMAEAFF.

This chain joins TRBV25-1 and TRBJ2-5; D is possibly TRBD2 (6 bases). Germline CDR1 and CDR2: MGHDK and SYGVNS. The CDR3 has 13 amino acids. Trimming cost V 8 bases and J 4 bases, with 14 bases left between them. The CDR3 here is CASRREAVETQYF. For the CDR3, the DNA is TGTGCCAGCCGCAGGGAGGCAGTAGAGACCCAGTACTTC.